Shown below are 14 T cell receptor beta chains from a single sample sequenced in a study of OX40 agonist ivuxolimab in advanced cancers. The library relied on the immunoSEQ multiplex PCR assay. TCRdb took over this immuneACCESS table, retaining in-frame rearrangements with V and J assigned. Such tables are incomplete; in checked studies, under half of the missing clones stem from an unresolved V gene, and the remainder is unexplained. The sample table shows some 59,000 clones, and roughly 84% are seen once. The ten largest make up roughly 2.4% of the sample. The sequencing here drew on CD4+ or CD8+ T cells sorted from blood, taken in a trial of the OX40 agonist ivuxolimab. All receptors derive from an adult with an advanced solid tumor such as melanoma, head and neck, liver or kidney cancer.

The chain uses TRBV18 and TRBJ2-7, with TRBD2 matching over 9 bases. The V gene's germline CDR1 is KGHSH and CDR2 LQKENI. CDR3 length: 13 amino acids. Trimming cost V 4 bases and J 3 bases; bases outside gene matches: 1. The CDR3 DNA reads TGTGCCAGCTCACTTAGCGGGAGCTACGAGCAGTACTTC. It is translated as CASSLSGSYEQYF.

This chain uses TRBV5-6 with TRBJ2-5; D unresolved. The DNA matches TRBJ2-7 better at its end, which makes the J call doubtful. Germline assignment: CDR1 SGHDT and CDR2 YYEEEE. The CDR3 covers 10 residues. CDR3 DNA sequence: TGTGCCAGCAGCTGTGGCGAGCAGTACTTC. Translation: CASSCGEQYF.

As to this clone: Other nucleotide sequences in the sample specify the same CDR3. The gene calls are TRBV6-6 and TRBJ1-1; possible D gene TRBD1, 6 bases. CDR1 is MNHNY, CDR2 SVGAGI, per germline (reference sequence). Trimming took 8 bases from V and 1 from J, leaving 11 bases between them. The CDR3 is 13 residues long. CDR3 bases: TGTGCCAGCTCACAGGGCTCGAACACTGAAGCTTTCTTT. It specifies CASSQGSNTEAFF.

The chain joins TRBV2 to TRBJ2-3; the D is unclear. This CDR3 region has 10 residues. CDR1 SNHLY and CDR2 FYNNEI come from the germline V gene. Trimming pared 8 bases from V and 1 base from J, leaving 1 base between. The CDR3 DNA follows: TGTGCCAGCGGCACAGATACGCAGTATTTT. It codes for CASGTDTQYF.

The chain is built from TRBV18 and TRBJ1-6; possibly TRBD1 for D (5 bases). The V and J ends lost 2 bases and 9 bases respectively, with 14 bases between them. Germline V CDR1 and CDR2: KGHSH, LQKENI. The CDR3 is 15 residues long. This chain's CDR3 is CASSPADMGRSPLHF. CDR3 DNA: TGTGCCAGCTCACCAGCAGATATGGGACGTTCACCCCTCCACTTT.

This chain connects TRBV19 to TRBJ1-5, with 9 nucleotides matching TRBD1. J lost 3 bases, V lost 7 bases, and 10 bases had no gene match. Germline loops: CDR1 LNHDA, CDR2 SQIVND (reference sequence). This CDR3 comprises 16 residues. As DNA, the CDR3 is TGTGCCAGTAATAAGGACAGGGGATTCTACAATCAGCCCCAGCATTTT. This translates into CASNKDRGFYNQPQHF.

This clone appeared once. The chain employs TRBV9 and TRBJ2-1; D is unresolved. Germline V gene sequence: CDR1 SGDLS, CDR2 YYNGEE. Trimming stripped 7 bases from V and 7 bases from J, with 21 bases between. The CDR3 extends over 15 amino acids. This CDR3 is CASGIGYHGQNEQFF. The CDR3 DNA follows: TGTGCCAGCGGAATAGGTTACCATGGTCAAAATGAGCAGTTCTTC.

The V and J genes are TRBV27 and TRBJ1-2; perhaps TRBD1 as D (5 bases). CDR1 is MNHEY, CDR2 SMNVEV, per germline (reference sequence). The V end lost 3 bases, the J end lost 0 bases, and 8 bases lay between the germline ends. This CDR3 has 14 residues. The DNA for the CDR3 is TGTGCCAGCAGTTTCTCGACAGCTAACTATGGCTACACCTTC. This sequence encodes CASSFSTANYGYTF.

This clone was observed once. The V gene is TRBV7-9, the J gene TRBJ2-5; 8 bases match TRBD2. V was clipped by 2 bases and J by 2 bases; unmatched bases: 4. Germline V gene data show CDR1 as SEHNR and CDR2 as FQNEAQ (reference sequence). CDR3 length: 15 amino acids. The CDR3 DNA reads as TGTGCCAGCAGCTTACTGCGGGGGGCTCAAGAGACCCAGTACTTC. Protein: CASSLLRGAQETQYF.

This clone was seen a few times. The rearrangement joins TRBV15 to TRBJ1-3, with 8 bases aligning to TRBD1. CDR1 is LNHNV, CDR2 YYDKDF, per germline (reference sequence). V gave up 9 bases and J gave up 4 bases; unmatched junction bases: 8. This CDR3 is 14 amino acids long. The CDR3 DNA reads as TGTGCCACGAAGTCAGGGGGCATCGGAAACACCATATATTTT. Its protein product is CATKSGGIGNTIYF.

DNA of the CDR3: TGTGCCAGCAGACGGAGGACAGGGGGCCTCTACGAGCAGTACTTC. It specifies CASRRRTGGLYEQYF. J is TRBJ2-7 and V is TRBV28; the match to TRBD1 covers 11 bases. The ends lost 6 bases at V and 3 bases at J; junction bases unmatched: 7. The CDR3 contains 15 residues. The V gene's germline CDR1 is MDHEN and CDR2 SYDVKM.

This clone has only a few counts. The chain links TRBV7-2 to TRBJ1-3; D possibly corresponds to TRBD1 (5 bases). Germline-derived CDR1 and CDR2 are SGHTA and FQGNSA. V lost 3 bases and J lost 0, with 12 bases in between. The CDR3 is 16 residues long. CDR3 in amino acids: CASSFTGSPSGNTIYF. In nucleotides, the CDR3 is TGTGCCAGCAGCTTTACAGGTTCCCCCTCTGGAAACACCATATATTTT.

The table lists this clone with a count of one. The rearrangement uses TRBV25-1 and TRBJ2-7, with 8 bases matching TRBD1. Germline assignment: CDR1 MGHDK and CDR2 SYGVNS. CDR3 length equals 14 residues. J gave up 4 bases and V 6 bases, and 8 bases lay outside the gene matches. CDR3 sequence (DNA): TGTGCCAGCAGCCCCCAGGGGGCGGTGTACGAGCAGTACTTC. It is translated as CASSPQGAVYEQYF.

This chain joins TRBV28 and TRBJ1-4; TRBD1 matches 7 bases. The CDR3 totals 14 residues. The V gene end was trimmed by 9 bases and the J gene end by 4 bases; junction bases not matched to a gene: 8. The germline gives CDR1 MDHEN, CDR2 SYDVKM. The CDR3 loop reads CASTTGALNEKLFF. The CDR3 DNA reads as TGTGCCAGTACAACAGGGGCCCTTAATGAAAAACTGTTTTTT.